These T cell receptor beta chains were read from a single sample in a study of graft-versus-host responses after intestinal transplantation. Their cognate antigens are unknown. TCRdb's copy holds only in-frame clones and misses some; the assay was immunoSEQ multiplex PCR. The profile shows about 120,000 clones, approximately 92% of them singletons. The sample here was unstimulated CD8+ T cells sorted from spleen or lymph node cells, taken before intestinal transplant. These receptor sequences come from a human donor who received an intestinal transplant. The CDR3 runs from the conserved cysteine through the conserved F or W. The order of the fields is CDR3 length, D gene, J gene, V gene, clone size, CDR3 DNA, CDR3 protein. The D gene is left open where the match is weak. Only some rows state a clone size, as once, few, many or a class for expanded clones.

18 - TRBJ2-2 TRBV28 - TGTGCCAGCAGTTCTTGGGACGGATCCAAGACTCACACCGGGGAGCTGTTTTTT CASSSWDGSKTHTGELFF
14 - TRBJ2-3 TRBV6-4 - TGTGCCAGCAGTGCCCTAATAGGAACCGATACGCAGTATTTT CASSALIGTDTQYF
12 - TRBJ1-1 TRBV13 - TGTGCCAGCAGCGCCTCAAGTACTGAAGCTTTCTTT CASSASSTEAFF
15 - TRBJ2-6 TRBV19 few TGTGCCAGTAGTATTGGACATGCTGGGGCCAACGTCCTGACTTTC CASSIGHAGANVLTF
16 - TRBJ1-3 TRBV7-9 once TGTGCCAGCAGCTTTCAGGTTTCGATCACTGGAAACACCATATATTTT CASSFQVSITGNTIYF
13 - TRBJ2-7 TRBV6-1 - TGTGCCAGCAGGGGAACCTCCTCCTACGAGCAGTACTTC CASRGTSSYEQYF
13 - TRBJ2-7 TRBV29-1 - TGCAGCGTGGGGACCCTTGACTCCTACGAGCAGTACTTC CSVGTLDSYEQYF
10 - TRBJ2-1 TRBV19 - TGTGCCAGTGGAGACAATGAGCAGTTCTTC CASGDNEQFF
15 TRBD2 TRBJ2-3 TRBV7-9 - TGTGCCAGCAGCCAACTAGCGGCCAGCACAGATACGCAGTATTTT CASSQLAASTDTQYF
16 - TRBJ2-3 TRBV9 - TGTGCCAGCAGCTCGAAGGGGGCGGGAGTATCAGATACGCAGTATTTT CASSSKGAGVSDTQYF
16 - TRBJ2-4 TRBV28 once TGTGCCAGCAGTTTAATGGGGGACCTAGCCAAAAACATTCAGTACTTC CASSLMGDLAKNIQYF
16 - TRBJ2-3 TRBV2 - TGTGCCACCAACCACAGGGTTAAGGGTGGGCAAGATACGCAGTATTTT CATNHRVKGGQDTQYF
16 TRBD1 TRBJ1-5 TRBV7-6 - TGTGCCAGCAGCCTTAACAGGGGCCCTAGCAATCAGCCCCAGCATTTT CASSLNRGPSNQPQHF
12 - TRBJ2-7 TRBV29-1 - TGCAGCGTTACCACTAGTATCGACGAGCAGTACTTC CSVTTSIDEQYF
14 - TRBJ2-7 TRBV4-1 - TGCGCCAGCAGCCAGAGGGACCCAGCCTACGAGCAGTACTTC CASSQRDPAYEQYF
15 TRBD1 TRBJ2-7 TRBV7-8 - TGTGCCAGCAGCTTAGCACAGGGGGTGGGCTACGAGCAGTACTTC CASSLAQGVGYEQYF
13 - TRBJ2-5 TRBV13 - TGTGCCAGCAGCCAGGGGCCCCGAGAGACCCAGTACTTC CASSQGPRETQYF
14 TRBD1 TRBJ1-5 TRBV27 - TGTGCCAGCAGCCCTCTGACAGGGAGGCAGCCCCAGCATTTT CASSPLTGRQPQHF
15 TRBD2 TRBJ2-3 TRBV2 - TGTGCCAGCAGTGACGGGACTAGCGGAACAGATACGCAGTATTTT CASSDGTSGTDTQYF
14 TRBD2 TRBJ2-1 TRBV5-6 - TGTGCCAGCCACGGACTAGCTGGGATCCATGAGCAGTTCTTC CASHGLAGIHEQFF
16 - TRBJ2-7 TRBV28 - TGTGCCAGCAGCCCTGAGAACAGATTCTTGTCCTACGAGCAGTACTTC CASSPENRFLSYEQYF
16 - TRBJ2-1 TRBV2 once TGTGCCAGCAGTGCACAGGGATACCAGGCTCGGGATGAGCAGTTCTTC CASSAQGYQARDEQFF
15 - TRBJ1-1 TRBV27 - TGTGCCAGCAGTTTAAGGGGACATAGGAACACTGAAGCTTTCTTT CASSLRGHRNTEAFF
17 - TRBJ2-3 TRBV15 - TGTGCCACCAGCAGAGATCGAGGCGGGACCAGCACAGATACGCAGTATTTT CATSRDRGGTSTDTQYF
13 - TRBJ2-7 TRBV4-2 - TGTGCCAGCAGCCCCGGGACTGGACCGGGGCAGTACTTC CASSPGTGPGQYF
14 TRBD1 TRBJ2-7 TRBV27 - TGTGCCAGCAGGCTGGGACAGGGCCCCTACGAGCAGTACTTC CASRLGQGPYEQYF
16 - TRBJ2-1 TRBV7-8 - TGTGCCAGCAGCAACCCCGGGGGGCGCCAGTACAATGAGCAGTTCTTC CASSNPGGRQYNEQFF
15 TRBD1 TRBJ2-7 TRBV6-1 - TGTGCCAGCAGTGAACAGGGTCCAGGGGGCGACGAGCAGTACTTC CASSEQGPGGDEQYF
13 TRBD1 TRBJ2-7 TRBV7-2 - TGTGCCAGCAGCTCCATAACAGGGGACGAGCAGTACTTC CASSSITGDEQYF
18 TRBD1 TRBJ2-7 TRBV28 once TGTGCCAGCAGTTTAGTTAAACAGGGGGCGCTGAGCCCCTACGAGCAGTACTTC CASSLVKQGALSPYEQYF
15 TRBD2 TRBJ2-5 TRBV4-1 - TGCGCCAGCAGCCAAGAAGTGGACCGCGGGGGGACCCAGTACTTC CASSQEVDRGGTQYF
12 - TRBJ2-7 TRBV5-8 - TGTGCCAGCAGCTTGGGGCCTACTGGGGAGTACTTC CASSLGPTGEYF
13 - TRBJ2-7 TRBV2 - TGTGCCAGCAGAGGGGACGCGAGCTACGAGCAGTACTTC CASRGDASYEQYF